This TCR beta chain was sequenced in a study of T cells in Graves' hyperthyroidism and ophthalmopathy (dated by TCRdb to the late 2010s). Turning to the overall study: Peripheral blood samples were taken at the time of initial diagnosis, prior to any treatment. Thyroid tissue and blood T-cell repertoires from six Graves' hyperthyroidism patients were also compared in the study. Prospective prediction of ophthalmopathy was tested in an independent validation cohort of under 20 hyperthyroidism patients and 17 patients who later progressed to ophthalmopathy. The 100 or so discovery patients were randomly divided into training and test sets at a 7:3 ratio. A discovery cohort of about a hundred patients, fewer than 50 with Graves' ophthalmopathy and 55 to 65 with stable Graves' hyperthyroidism, was used to find distinguishing TCR V-J signatures. The paper reports TCR Vbeta CDR3 sequencing of approximately 140 peripheral blood samples: 40 to 45 ophthalmopathy, under 85 hyperthyroidism and 17 progressor patients. Once sampling was done, hyperthyroidism patients were given methimazole at a starting dose of 30 mg daily, whereas ophthalmopathy patients were given high-dose intravenous methylprednisolone.

Amplification of TCR beta CDR3 regions was carried out from RNA transcripts. For the first round of RT-PCR on the TCR CDR3, the HTBI primer set was used together with the Qiagen OneStep RT-PCR kit. The libraries were constructed in a second round of multiplex PCR and then size-selected and purified. The libraries were sequenced on an Illumina HiSeq2000 using paired-end 100 bp reads. Under the source paper's analysis protocol: SOAPnuke was used to process the raw data, throwing out any read that contained adapters or uncalled bases, had a mean Phred below 15, or lacked an exact constant-primer or identifier match. High-quality paired reads were merged with COPE v1.2.5, and unique nucleotide sequences were defined as clonotypes. MiTCR v1.1 was used to align the clonotypes against IMGT TRBV, TRBD and TRBJ reference segments. The analysis was restricted to V-J combinations with a frequency above 0.0001, which together covered approximately 99% of the repertoires. The TCS score was defined as F50 (clonal expansion) divided by E x V (chaos), with BLOSUM62-based TCRdist calculated between CDR3 peptides within each V-J. Welch's t-statistics and random forest reduced several hundred V-J features to roughly 13, which were used in a naive Bayes classifier (R e1071). TCRdb applied fastp at Q25 and MiXCR to the public reads, then kept only in-frame beta chains. Entries that share a CDR3 protein sequence are merged under the most common genes and DNA. In this record, the V and J calls reflect TCRdb's handling and not the investigators' own analysis. The sample table contains approximately 620,000 distinct CDR3 sequences; only one count was recorded for about a sixth of them. Around 3.3% of the sample comes from the top ten.

CDR1 and CDR2, looked up from the germline V gene, are SNHLY and FYNNEI. The CDR3 goes from the cysteine to the phenylalanine over 14 residues. Just CDR3 DNA is preserved here, 42 bases in frame from base 1. Relative to germline, V is missing 3 bases and J is missing 7 bases, with 5 bases of the junction outside any gene match. Moderately to severely active disease, a Clinical Activity Score of at least 3, a NOSPECS grade of at least 4, and a duration under 3 months were present in ophthalmopathy patients. Any patient with an uncontrolled infection, another autoimmune disease, pregnancy or lactation was excluded. Clinical symptoms, serum thyroxine and TRAb, thyroid ultrasound, and orbital computed tomography formed the basis for the diagnoses. PBMCs were isolated from 7.5 to 10 ml of fresh peripheral blood by Ficoll-Paque density gradient centrifugation. Total RNA was extracted with Trizol reagent, and quality was checked on an Agilent 2100 Bioanalyzer.

This clonotype showed up many times. The antigen this receptor binds is unknown. One base away there is no much larger clone; base qualities are not given. What the research found in general, with its limitations: Sample size was not statistically predetermined, and blinding of investigators to group allocation was not performed. In validation, the model predicted progression to ophthalmopathy with over 65% sensitivity and 72% to 85% specificity, a median of around six months before onset. In cross-validation, a model built on a 13 V-J signature told ophthalmopathy apart from stable hyperthyroidism with 87.88% sensitivity and about 81% specificity, and in testing the same model reached 80%/75%. Blood samples also contained most of the expanded thyroid clonotypes (frequency above 0.001), which suggests that blood repertoires may reflect thyroid immune responses.

The receptor was isolated from a woman aged 40 to 49 with Graves' ophthalmopathy. The material sequenced was blood. The chain is assembled from TRBV2 and TRBJ2-1, with 8 bases aligning to TRBD2. The DNA is TGTGCCAGCAGTGAGAGGGTAGCGGGGAATGAGCAGTTCTTC. It is translated as CASSERVAGNEQFF.